This paragraph reports one T cell receptor beta chain. The junction shows a germline mismatch at one end, possibly a read error. This CDR3 region has 15 residues. In germline, CDR1 is MNHNY, CDR2 SVGAGI (reference sequence). The data are from a study of blood T cell repertoires in COVID-19. Measured with immunoSEQ multiplex PCR; TCRdb has only the in-frame clones, and not every one. Of fewer than 250,000 clones listed, 83% were seen once; the top ten hold less than 3.5%. The source is a middle-aged man with active or convalescent COVID-19. The genes are TRBV6-6 and TRBJ2-1, with TRBD2 identical over 7 bases. Sequenced input: peripheral blood. CDR3 amino acids: CASNYAGEAYNEQFF. DNA for the CDR3: TGTGCCAGCAATTACGCGGGGGAGGCCTACAATGAGCAGTTCTTC.